Each of the 4 T cell receptor beta chains below was sequenced from the same sample in a study of cytomegalovirus exposure and HLA in healthy donors. Vbeta (60) and Jbeta (13) primers were used in the PCR. TCRdb's table, derived via immunoSEQ multiplex PCR, lists solely in-frame clones and lacks some. The table has about 140,000 clones, about 86% seen once. What was sequenced was PBMCs. The receptors originated from a middle-aged man in good health and CMV-seropositive.

There are a few counts of this clone. The V and J genes are TRBV18 and TRBJ1-5, with a tentative D call TRBD1 (6 bases). Germline assignment: CDR1 KGHSH and CDR2 LQKENI. There are 18 residues in the CDR3. Trimming cost V 6 bases and J 0 bases, with 21 bases left between them. The CDR3 protein is CASSPVRTALHSNQPQHF. In nucleotides, the CDR3 is TGTGCCAGCTCTCCTGTTAGGACAGCACTTCATAGCAATCAGCCCCAGCATTTT. Variable domain in full (rest from reference TRBV18 and TRBJ1-5): NAGVMQNPRHLVRRRGQEARLRCSPMKGHSHVYWYRQLPEEGLKFMVYLQKENIIDESGMPKERFSAEFPKEGPSILRIQQVVRGDSAAYFCASSPVRTALHSNQPQHFGDGTRLSIL.

The V gene is TRBV9, the J gene TRBJ1-4, with a weak D call TRBD1 (6 bases). Trimming took 0 bases from V and 8 from J, leaving 14 bases between them. The CDR3 has 15 residues. Germline loops: CDR1 SGDLS, CDR2 YYNGEE. This CDR3 reads CASSVGDNGGEKLFF. The CDR3 DNA sequence: TGTGCCAGCAGCGTAGGGGACAACGGGGGGGAAAAACTGTTTTTT.

This chain connects TRBV6-5 to TRBJ2-1, with a weak D call TRBD2 (6 bases). Trimming left V 2 bases short and J 9 bases short, with 11 bases between. Looked up from germline, CDR1 is MNHEY and CDR2 is SVGAGI. The CDR3 has 13 residues. CDR3 sequence reads: CASSYRGFTEQFF. The CDR3 DNA reads TGTGCCAGCAGTTACCGGGGGTTTACTGAGCAGTTCTTC.

V and J are TRBV11-2 and TRBJ1-1; possible D gene TRBD1, 5 bases. Looked up from germline, CDR1 is SGHAT and CDR2 is FQNNGV. The CDR3 is 13 residues long. Trimming removed 0 bases at V and 6 bases at J, with 8 bases between. CDR3 sequence: CASSLDQGAEAFF. The CDR3 region has the DNA TGTGCCAGCAGCTTAGACCAGGGCGCTGAAGCTTTCTTT.